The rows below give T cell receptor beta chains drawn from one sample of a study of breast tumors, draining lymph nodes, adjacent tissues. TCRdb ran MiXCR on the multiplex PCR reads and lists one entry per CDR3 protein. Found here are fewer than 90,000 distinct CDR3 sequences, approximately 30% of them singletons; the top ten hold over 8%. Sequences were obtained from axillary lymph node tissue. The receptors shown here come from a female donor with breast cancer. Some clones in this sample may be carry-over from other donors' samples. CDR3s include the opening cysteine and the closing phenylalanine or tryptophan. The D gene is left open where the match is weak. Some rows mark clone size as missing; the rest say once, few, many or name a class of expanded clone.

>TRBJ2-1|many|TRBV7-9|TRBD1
CASSSKPGQAVNEQFF
TGTGCCAGCAGCTCGAAACCGGGACAGGCCGTCAATGAGCAGTTCTTC
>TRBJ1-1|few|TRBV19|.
CASRSRGNTEAFF
TGTGCCAGTAGATCACGGGGGAACACTGAAGCTTTCTTT
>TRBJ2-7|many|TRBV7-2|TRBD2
CASSTNPAGVYEQYF
TGTGCCAGCAGCACAAATCCCGCGGGAGTCTACGAGCAGTACTTC
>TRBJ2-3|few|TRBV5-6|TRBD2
CASSLITSGGTDTQYF
TGTGCCAGCAGCTTGATAACTAGCGGGGGCACAGATACGCAGTATTTT
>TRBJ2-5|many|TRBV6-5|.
CASSYTLDETQYF
TGTGCCAGCAGTTACACCCTGGATGAGACCCAGTACTTC
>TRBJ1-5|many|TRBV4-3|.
CASSQDNWRQPQHF
TGCGCCAGCAGCCAAGATAATTGGCGTCAGCCCCAGCATTTT
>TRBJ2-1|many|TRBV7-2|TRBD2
CASSFLAGEVDEQFF
TGTGCCAGCAGCTTCCTAGCGGGAGAAGTGGATGAGCAGTTCTTC
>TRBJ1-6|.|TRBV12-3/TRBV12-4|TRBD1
CASSLGEGAGSPLHF
TGTGCCAGCAGTTTAGGGGAGGGGGCAGGTTCACCCCTCCACTTT
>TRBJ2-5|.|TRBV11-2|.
CASSFYICSARDSWTVETQYF
.
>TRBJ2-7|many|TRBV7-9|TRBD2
CASSTASGRIYEQYF
TGTGCCAGCAGCACGGCCTCCGGGAGGATCTACGAGCAGTACTTC
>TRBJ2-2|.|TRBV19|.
CASSIVGGTTWDTGELFF
TGTGCCAGTAGTATAGTTGGCGGGACAACCTGGGACACCGGGGAGCTGTTTTTT
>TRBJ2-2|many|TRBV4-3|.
CASSQSGYTGELFF
TGCGCCAGCTCCCAGTCGGGTTACACCGGGGAGCTGTTTTTT
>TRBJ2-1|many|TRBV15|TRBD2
CATRAGGPPDEQFF
TGTGCCACCAGGGCGGGAGGGCCCCCAGATGAGCAGTTCTTC
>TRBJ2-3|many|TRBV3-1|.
CASSQEYVDTQYF
TGTGCCAGCAGCCAAGAATATGTAGATACGCAGTATTTT
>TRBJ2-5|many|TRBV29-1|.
CSVTRGGETQYF
TGCAGCGTTACCAGGGGCGGCGAGACCCAGTACTTC
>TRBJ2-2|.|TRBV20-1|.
CSARARRQGNTGELFF
TGCAGTGCTAGAGCTCGACGGCAGGGGAACACCGGGGAGCTGTTTTTT
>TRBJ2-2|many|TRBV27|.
CASSPVGSTGELFF
TGTGCCAGCAGTCCAGTGGGGAGCACCGGGGAGCTGTTTTTT
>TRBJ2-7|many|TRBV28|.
CASSPGTFYEQYF
TGTGCCAGCAGTCCCGGGACTTTCTACGAGCAGTACTTC
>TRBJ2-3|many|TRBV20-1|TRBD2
CSARDLSGRMGDTQYF
TGCAGTGCTAGAGATTTAAGCGGGAGGATGGGAGATACGCAGTATTTT
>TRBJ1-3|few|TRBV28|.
CASIRVPGNTTYF
TGTGCCAGCATTAGGGTGCCCGGAAACACCACGTATTTT
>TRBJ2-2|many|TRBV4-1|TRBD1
CASSRSRTGINTGELFF
TGCGCCAGCAGCCGGTCAAGGACAGGGATAAACACCGGGGAGCTGTTTTTT
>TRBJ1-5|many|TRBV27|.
CASRDTAGQRRDQPQHF
TGTGCCAGCAGAGATACGGCTGGACAGAGAAGGGATCAGCCCCAGCATTTT
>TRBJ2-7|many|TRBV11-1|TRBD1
CASSTTGLGEQYF
TGTGCCAGCAGCACGACAGGGCTGGGGGAGCAGTACTTC
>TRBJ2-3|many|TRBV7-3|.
CASSLLGAGYGTQYF
TGTGCCAGCAGCTTACTCGGGGCGGGGTATGGTACGCAGTATTTT